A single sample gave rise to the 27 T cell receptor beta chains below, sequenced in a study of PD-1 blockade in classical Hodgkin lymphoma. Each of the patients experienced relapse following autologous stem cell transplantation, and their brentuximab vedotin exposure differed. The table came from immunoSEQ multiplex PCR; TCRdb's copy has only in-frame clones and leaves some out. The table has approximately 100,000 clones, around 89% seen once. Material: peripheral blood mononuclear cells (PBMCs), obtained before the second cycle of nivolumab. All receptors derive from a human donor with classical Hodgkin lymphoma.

The CDR3 DNA reads as TGTGCCAGCAGCCGACCTAATGCCGGGACGCATAAGCCCCAGCATTTT. Residues: CASSRPNAGTHKPQHF. This sequence joins TRBV4-2 and TRBJ1-5; possible D gene TRBD1, 5 bases. The CDR3 has 16 amino acids. V dropped 4 bases and J dropped 8 bases, with 21 bases sitting between them. Germline CDR1 reads LGHNA; CDR2 reads YNFKEQ.

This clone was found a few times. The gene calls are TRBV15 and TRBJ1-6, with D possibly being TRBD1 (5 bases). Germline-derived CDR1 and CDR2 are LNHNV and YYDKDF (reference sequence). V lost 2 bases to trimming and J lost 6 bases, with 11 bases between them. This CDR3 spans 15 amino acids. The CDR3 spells CATSRSTGLNSPLHF. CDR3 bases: TGTGCCACCAGCAGATCTACAGGACTTAATTCACCCCTCCACTTT.

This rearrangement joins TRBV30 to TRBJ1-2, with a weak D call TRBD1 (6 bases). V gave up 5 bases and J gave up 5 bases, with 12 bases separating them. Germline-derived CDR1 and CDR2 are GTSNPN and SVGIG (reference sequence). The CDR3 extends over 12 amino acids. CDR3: CAWDGQSYGYTF. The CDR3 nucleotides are TGTGCCTGGGACGGACAGAGTTATGGCTACACCTTC.

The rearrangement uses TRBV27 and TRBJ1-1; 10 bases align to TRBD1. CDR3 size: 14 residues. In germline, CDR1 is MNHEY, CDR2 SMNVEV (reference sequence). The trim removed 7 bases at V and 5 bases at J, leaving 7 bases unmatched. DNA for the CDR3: TGTGCCAGCAATCCAGGACAGGGGGTAACTGAAGCTTTCTTT. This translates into CASNPGQGVTEAFF.

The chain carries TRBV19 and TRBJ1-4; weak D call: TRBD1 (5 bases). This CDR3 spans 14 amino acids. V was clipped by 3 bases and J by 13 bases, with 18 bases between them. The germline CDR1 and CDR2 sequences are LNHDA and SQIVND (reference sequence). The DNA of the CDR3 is TGTGCCAGTAGTATTGACCGGGGCGGGAGTCGACTGTTTTTT. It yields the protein CASSIDRGGSRLFF.

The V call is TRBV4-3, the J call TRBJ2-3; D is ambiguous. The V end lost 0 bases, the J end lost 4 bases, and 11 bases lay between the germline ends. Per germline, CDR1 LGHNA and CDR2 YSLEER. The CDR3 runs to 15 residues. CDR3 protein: CASSQDLPGADTQYF. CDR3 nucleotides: TGCGCCAGCAGCCAAGATCTTCCTGGGGCAGATACGCAGTATTTT.

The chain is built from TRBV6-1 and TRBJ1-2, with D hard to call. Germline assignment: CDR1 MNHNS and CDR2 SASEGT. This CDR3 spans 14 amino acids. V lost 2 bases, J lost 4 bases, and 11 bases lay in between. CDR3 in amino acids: CASSESGEVYGYTF. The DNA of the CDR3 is TGTGCCAGCAGTGAATCCGGGGAGGTCTATGGCTACACCTTC.

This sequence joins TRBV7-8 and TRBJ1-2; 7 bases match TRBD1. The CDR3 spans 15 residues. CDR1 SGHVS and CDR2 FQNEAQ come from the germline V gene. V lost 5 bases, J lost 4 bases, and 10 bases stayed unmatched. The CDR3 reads CASSLRPGGSYGYTF. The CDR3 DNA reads TGTGCCAGCAGCCTTAGGCCAGGGGGTTCCTATGGCTACACCTTC.

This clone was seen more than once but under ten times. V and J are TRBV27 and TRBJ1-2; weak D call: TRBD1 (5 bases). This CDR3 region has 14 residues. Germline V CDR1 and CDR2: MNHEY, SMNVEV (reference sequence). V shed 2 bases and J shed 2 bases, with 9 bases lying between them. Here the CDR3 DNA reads TGTGCCAGCAGTTTAATGGCAGGGAACTATGGCTACACCTTC. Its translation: CASSLMAGNYGYTF.

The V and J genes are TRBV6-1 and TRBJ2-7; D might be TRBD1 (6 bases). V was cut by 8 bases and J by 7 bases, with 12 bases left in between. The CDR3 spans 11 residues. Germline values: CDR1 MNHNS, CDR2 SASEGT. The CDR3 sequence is CASSNQGEQYF. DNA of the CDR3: TGTGCCAGCTCGAACCAGGGGGAGCAGTACTTC.

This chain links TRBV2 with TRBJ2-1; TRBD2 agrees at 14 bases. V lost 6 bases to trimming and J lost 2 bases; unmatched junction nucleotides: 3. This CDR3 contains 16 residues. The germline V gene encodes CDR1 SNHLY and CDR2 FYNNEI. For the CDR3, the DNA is TGTGCCAGCAGCGAGGGACTAGCGGGGGCCTACAATGAGCAGTTCTTC. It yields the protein CASSEGLAGAYNEQFF. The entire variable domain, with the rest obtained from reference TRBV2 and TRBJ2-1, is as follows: EPEVTQTPSHQVTQMGQEVILRCVPISNHLYFYWYRQILGQKVEFLVSFYNNEISEKSEIFDDQFSVERPDGSNFTLKIRSTKLEDSAMYFCASSEGLAGAYNEQFFGPGTRLTVL.

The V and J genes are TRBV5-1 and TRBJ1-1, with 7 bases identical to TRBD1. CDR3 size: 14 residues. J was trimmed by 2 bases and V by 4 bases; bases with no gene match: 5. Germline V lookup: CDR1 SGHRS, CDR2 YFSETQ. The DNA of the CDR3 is TGCGCCAGCAGCCGACAGGGACGAAACACTGAAGCTTTCTTT. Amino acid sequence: CASSRQGRNTEAFF.

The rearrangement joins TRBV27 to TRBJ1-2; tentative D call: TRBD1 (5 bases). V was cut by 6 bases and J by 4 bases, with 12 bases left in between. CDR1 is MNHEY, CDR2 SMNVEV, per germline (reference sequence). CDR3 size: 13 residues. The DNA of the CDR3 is TGTGCCAGCAGCGGAGGGACCGTCTATGGCTACACCTTC. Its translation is CASSGGTVYGYTF.

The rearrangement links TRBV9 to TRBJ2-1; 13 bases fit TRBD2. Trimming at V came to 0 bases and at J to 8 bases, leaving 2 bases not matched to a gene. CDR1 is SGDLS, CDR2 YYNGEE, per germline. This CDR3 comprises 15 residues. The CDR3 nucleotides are TGTGCCAGCAGCGTAGGGACTAGCGGGGGCCATGAGCAGTTCTTC. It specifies CASSVGTSGGHEQFF.

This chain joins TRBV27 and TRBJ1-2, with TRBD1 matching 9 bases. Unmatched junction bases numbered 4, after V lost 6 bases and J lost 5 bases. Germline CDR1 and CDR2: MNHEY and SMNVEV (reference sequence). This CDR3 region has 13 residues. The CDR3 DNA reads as TGTGCCAGCAGCCCAGGACAGGGGTATGGCTACACCTTC. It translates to CASSPGQGYGYTF.

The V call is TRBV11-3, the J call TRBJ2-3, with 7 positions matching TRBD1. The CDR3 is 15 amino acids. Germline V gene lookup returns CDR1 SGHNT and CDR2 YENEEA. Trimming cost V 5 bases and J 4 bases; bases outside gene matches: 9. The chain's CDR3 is CASSDRDVHADTQYF. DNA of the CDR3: TGTGCCAGCAGCGACAGGGACGTGCACGCAGATACGCAGTATTTT.

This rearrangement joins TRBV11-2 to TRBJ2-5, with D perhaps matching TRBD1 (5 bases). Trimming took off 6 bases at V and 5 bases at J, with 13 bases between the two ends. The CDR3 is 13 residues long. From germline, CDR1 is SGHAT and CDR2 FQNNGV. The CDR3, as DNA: TGTGCCAGCAGGGAGCCAGGGATGGAGACCCAGTACTTC. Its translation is CASREPGMETQYF.

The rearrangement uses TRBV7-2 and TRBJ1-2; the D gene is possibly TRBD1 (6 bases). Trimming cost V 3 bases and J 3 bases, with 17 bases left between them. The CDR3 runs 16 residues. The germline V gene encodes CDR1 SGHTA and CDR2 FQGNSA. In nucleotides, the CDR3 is TGTGCCAGCAGCTTGGGAAGGGGCTCAGGGGACTATGGCTACACCTTC. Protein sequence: CASSLGRGSGDYGYTF.

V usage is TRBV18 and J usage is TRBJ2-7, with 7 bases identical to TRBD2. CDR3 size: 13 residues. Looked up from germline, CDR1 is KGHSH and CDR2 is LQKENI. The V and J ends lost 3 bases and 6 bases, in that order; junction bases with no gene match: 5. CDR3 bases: TGTGCCAGCTCACCGCTGGGGGGGGTCGAGCAGTACTTC. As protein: CASSPLGGVEQYF.

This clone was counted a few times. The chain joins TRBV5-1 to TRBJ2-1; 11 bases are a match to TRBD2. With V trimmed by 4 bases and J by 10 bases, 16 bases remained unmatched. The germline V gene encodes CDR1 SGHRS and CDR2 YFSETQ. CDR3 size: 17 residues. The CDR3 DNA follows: TGCGCCAGCAGCGCCCCACCTAGCGGGGGGTTGGTTTGGGAGCAGTTCTTC. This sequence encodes CASSAPPSGGLVWEQFF.

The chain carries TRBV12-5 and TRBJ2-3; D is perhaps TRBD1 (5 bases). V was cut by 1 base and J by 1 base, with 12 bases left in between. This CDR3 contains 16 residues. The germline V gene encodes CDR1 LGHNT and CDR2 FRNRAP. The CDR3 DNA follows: TGTGCTAGTGGTTTGGAAAGGGGTTGGGGCACAGATACGCAGTATTTT. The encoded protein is CASGLERGWGTDTQYF.

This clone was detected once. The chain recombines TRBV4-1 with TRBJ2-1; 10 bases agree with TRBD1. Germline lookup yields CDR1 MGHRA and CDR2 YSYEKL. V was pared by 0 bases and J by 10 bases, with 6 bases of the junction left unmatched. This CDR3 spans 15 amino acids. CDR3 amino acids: CASSQDRDRGKEQFF. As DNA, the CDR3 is TGCGCCAGCAGCCAAGATCGGGACAGGGGAAAGGAGCAGTTCTTC.

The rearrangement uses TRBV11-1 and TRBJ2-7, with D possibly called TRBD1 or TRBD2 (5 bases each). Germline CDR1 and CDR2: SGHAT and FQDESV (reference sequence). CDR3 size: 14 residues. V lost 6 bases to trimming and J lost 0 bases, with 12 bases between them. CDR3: CASSTGTSSYEQYF. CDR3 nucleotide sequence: TGTGCCAGCAGTACCGGGACCTCCTCCTACGAGCAGTACTTC.

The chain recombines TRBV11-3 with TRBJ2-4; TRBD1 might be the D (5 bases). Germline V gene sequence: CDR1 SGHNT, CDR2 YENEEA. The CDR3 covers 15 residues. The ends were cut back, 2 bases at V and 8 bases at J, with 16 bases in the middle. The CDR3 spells CASSLSVQGQDIQYF. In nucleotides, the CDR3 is TGTGCCAGCAGCTTATCAGTGCAGGGTCAGGACATTCAGTACTTC.

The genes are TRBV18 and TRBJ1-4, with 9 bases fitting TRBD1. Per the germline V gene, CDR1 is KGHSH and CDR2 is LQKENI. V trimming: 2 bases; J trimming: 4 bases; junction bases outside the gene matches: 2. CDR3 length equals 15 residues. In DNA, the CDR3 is TGTGCCAGCTCACCAACGGGACAGGGTAATGAAAAACTGTTTTTT. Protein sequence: CASSPTGQGNEKLFF.

CDR3 nucleotide sequence: TGTGCCAGCTCACCAAGGGCAACTTCTTCAACTAATGAAAAACTGTTTTTT. Amino acid sequence: CASSPRATSSTNEKLFF. This sequence joins TRBV18 and TRBJ1-4; unclear D gene. The CDR3 contains 17 residues. V gave up 2 bases and J gave up 0 bases, with 13 bases separating them. Germline assignment: CDR1 KGHSH and CDR2 LQKENI.

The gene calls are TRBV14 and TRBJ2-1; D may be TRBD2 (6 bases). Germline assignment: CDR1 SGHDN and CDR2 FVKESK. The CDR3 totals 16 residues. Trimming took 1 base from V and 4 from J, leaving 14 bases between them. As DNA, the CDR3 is TGTGCCAGCAGCCAAGTAGGAGGGCTCGATTACAATGAGCAGTTCTTC. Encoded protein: CASSQVGGLDYNEQFF.